The TCR beta chain described here comes from a study of shared clonotypes between healthy human individuals. About the research overall: The people who gave samples were two women and a few men aged 18 to 49. Broader study findings: When compared with the clonotypes that were shared by all four sorted-subset donors, the non-shared clonotypes turned out to have lower generation probabilities.

On this clone: The antigen remains unidentified.

The CDR3 is 14 residues long. CDR1 is MNHEY and CDR2 is SVGAGI in the germline V gene. Trimming stripped 6 bases from V and 5 bases from J, with 17 bases between. Healthy HIV-negative adults with no recent acute infections or vaccinations were recruited as donors. Running of the assay took place at deep level. The method was immunoSEQ multiplex PCR; TCRdb's version includes in-frame clones alone and lacks a portion of them. The sample records roughly 170,000 clones, approximately 70% being singletons. The genes are TRBV6-5 and TRBJ2-7; D unclear. Sequences were obtained from memory CD4+ T cells sorted from blood. Subset specified: CD45RA-negative fraction. The TCR comes from a young man in good health. The CDR3 here is CASRPDLWGNEQYF. The CDR3 DNA follows: TGTGCCAGCAGGCCTGACCTCTGGGGAAACGAGCAGTACTTC.